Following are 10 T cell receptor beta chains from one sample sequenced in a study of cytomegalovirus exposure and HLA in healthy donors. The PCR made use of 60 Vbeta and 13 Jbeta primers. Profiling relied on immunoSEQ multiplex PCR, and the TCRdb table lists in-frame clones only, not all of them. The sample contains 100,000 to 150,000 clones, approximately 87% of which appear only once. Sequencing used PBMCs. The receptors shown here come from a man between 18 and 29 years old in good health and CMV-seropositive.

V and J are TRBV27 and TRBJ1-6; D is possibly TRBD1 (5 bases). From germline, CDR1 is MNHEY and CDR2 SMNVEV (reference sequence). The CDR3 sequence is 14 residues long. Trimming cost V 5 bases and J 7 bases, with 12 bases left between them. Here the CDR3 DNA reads TGTGCCAGCAGTCCACGACAGAGAAATTCACCCCTCCACTTT. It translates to CASSPRQRNSPLHF.

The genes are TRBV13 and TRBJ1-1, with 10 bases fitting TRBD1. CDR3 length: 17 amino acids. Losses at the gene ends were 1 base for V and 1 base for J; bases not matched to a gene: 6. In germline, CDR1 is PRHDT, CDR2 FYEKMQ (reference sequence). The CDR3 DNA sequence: TGTGCCAGCAGCTTAGTGACAGGGGGCCAAGAGAACACTGAAGCTTTCTTT. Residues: CASSLVTGGQENTEAFF.

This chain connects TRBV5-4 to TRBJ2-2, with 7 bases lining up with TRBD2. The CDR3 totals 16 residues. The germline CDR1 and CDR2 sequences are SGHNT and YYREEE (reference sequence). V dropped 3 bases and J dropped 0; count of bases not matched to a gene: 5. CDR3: CASSWLAAANTGELFF. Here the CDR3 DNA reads TGTGCCAGCAGCTGGCTAGCGGCGGCGAACACCGGGGAGCTGTTTTTT.

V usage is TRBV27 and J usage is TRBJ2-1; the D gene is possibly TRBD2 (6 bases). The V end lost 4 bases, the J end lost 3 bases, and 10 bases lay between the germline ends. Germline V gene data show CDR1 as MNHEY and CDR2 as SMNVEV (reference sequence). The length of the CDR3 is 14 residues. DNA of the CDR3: TGTGCCAGCAGTTGGCGCGGGGACTACAATGAGCAGTTCTTC. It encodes CASSWRGDYNEQFF.

Here the CDR3 reads CASSQDRSSGNTIYF. The DNA for the CDR3 is TGTGCCAGCAGCCAAGATCGCAGTTCTGGAAACACCATATATTTT. V usage is TRBV4-2 and J usage is TRBJ1-3; D is unresolved. Per the germline V gene, CDR1 is LGHNA and CDR2 is YNFKEQ. The V gene lost 0 bases and the J gene lost 1 base, with 7 bases spanning the gap. This CDR3 contains 15 residues.

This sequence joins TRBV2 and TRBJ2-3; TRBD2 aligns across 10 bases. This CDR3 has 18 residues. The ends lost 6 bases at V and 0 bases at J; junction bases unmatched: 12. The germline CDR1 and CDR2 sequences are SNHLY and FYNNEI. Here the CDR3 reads CASRRAFALAGSTDTQYF. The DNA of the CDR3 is TGTGCCAGCAGACGGGCGTTTGCACTAGCGGGGAGCACAGATACGCAGTATTTT.

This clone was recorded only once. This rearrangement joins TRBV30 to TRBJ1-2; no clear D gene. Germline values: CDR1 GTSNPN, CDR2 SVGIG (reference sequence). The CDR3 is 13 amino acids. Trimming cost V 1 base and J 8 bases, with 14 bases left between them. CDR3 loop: CAWSESSKAGYTF. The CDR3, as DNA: TGTGCCTGGAGTGAAAGCTCTAAAGCGGGCTACACCTTC.

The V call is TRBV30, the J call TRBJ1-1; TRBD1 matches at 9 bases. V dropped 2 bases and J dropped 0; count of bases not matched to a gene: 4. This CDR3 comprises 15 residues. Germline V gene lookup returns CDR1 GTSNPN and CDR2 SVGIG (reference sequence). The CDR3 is CAWSLGTGLNTEAFF. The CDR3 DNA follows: TGTGCCTGGAGTTTAGGGACAGGGCTGAACACTGAAGCTTTCTTT.

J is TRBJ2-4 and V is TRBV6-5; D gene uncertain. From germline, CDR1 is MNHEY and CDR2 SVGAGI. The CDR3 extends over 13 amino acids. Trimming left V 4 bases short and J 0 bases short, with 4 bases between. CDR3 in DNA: TGTGCCAGCAGTTCTGTAGCCAAAAACATTCAGTACTTC. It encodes CASSSVAKNIQYF.

CDR3 nucleotide sequence: TGCGCCAGCAGCCCCGGGGCAGGGGGAGCGGCTTTCTTT. The encoded protein is CASSPGAGGAAFF. The chain recombines TRBV5-1 with TRBJ1-1, with TRBD1 matching over 7 bases. This CDR3 contains 13 residues. Trimming cost V 4 bases and J 11 bases; bases outside gene matches: 11. Germline CDR1 reads SGHRS; CDR2 reads YFSETQ.